Below, one TCR beta chain is given with its context. Its antigen is as yet unknown. Germline CDR1 and CDR2: PRHDT and FYEKMQ (reference sequence). Trimming at V came to 5 bases and at J to 10 bases, leaving 7 bases not matched to a gene. The CDR3 length is 13 residues. The data are from a study of cytomegalovirus exposure and HLA in healthy donors. Study overall: Unique TCRs numbering some 93 million, obtained from HLA-typed donors, made up an early data release.

In the PCR, 60 Vbeta and 13 Jbeta primers were used. Sequencing used immunoSEQ multiplex PCR; TCRdb keeps in-frame clones, though not all of them. The table includes 80,000 to 90,000 clones, 75% detected once. Study outcomes and limitations: TCR beta V segments were, for the most part, productive about 87% or about 30% of the time in an earlier analysis. The study labeled 164 TCR beta chains cytomegalovirus-associated. TRBV6-2, TRBV6-3 and some other V segments were excluded as indistinguishable.

The chain links TRBV13 to TRBJ1-2; 10 bases fit TRBD1. This receptor was identified in a man aged 40-50 years in good health and CMV-seronegative. Sequencing input: PBMCs. The CDR3, as DNA: TGTGCCAGCAGCCGACAGGGGGCAATTTCCTACACCTTC. It specifies CASSRQGAISYTF.